This entry lists 19 T cell receptor beta chains sequenced from one sample in a study of shared clonotypes between healthy human individuals. TCRdb keeps only in-frame clones here, not all; method: immunoSEQ multiplex PCR. The table lists about 2.4 million clones, roughly 92% of them singletons. Material: naive CD4+ T cells sorted from blood. The subset: CD45RA+ positively selected. Every receptor here comes from a young man in good health.

V and J are TRBV14 and TRBJ2-3; the D is unclear. Germline CDR1 and CDR2: SGHDN and FVKESK. Trimming cost V 7 bases and J 2 bases, with 4 bases left between them. The CDR3 has 11 amino acids. CDR3: CASIPTDTQYF. The CDR3 DNA is TGTGCCAGCATCCCCACAGATACGCAGTATTTT.

CDR3 residues: CASSTWTANSPLHF. For the CDR3, the DNA is TGTGCCAGCAGCACATGGACAGCTAATTCACCCCTCCACTTT. The chain couples TRBV7-2 to TRBJ1-6; D is possibly TRBD1 (6 bases). The germline V and J ends were trimmed by 5 bases and 6 bases, with 11 bases remaining between them. The germline CDR1 and CDR2 sequences are SGHTA and FQGNSA. This CDR3 contains 14 residues.

The V gene is TRBV7-2, the J gene TRBJ2-7, with D possibly called TRBD1 or TRBD2 (6 bases each). Germline V gives CDR1 SGHTA, CDR2 FQGNSA. The germline V and J ends were trimmed by 4 bases and 5 bases, with 18 bases remaining between them. The CDR3 contains 15 residues. The CDR3 reads CASSSGGGSPHEQYF. The CDR3 region has the DNA TGTGCCAGCAGCTCAGGAGGGGGGAGTCCCCACGAGCAGTACTTC.

The chain couples TRBV20-1 to TRBJ2-2; D unclear. This CDR3 has 10 residues. Germline V CDR1 and CDR2: DFQATT, SNEGSKA (reference sequence). CDR3 amino acids: CTQVAGELFF. In nucleotides, the CDR3 is TGCACCCAGGTGGCCGGGGAGCTGTTTTTT.

The genes are TRBV21-1 and TRBJ2-7; the D call TRBD1 from the table was never checked on the DNA. TRBV21-1 corresponds to a pseudogene. The length of the CDR3 is 17 residues. The CDR3 here is CASSKDPTEVSSYEQYF. The CDR3 DNA is TGTGCCAGCAGCAAAGACCCAACAGAAGTAAGCTCCTACGAGCAGTACTTC.

This chain links TRBV28 with TRBJ1-4, with D perhaps matching TRBD1 (6 bases). The CDR3 length is 12 residues. Between the trimmed V and J ends, which lost 3 bases and 10 bases, there was a span of 9 bases. Looked up from germline, CDR1 is MDHEN and CDR2 is SYDVKM. The CDR3 region is CASSFRGGKLFF. The CDR3 DNA is TGTGCCAGCAGTTTCAGGGGCGGAAAACTGTTTTTT.

The chain recombines TRBV5-1 with TRBJ1-4; D remains ambiguous. CDR1 is SGHRS and CDR2 is YFSETQ in the germline V gene. V was cut by 3 bases and J by 4 bases, with 13 bases left in between. CDR3 length: 15 amino acids. CDR3 nucleotides: TGCGCCAGCAGCTCGGAAGGAAGGAATAATGAAAAACTGTTTTTT. Its translation is CASSSEGRNNEKLFF.

The genes are TRBV19 and TRBJ1-6, with 7 nucleotides matching TRBD1. Germline V CDR1 and CDR2: LNHDA, SQIVND (reference sequence). The ends lost 6 bases at V and 10 bases at J; junction bases unmatched: 12. This CDR3 is built from 15 residues. The CDR3 sequence is CASSMGQTGGSPLHF. CDR3 sequence (DNA): TGTGCCAGTAGCATGGGACAGACGGGGGGCTCACCCCTCCACTTT. The entire variable domain, with the rest obtained from reference TRBV19 and TRBJ1-6, is as follows: DGGITQSPKYLFRKEGQNVTLSCEQNLNHDAMYWYRQDPGQGLRLIYYSQIVNDFQKGDIAEGYSVSREKKESFPLTVTSAQKNPTAFYLCASSMGQTGGSPLHFGNGTRLTVT.

Of note for this clone: This same CDR3 is encoded by further DNA sequences in the sample. The chain links TRBV28 to TRBJ1-1; D remains unclear. The V gene's germline CDR1 is MDHEN and CDR2 SYDVKM. Trimming took 6 bases from V and 1 from J, leaving 9 bases between them. CDR3 length: 13 residues. Written as DNA, the CDR3 is TGTGCCAGCAGCCTTACAGCGAACACTGAAGCTTTCTTT. Translation: CASSLTANTEAFF. Variable domain in full (rest from reference TRBV28 and TRBJ1-1): DVKVTQSSRYLVKRTGEKVFLECVQDMDHENMFWYRQDPGLGLRLIYFSYDVKMKEKGDIPEGYSVSREKKERFSLILESASTNQTSMYLCASSLTANTEAFFGQGTRLTVV.

The rearrangement links TRBV7-9 to TRBJ2-1; D perhaps matches TRBD2 (5 bases). The V end lost 7 bases, the J end lost 2 bases, and 9 bases lay between the germline ends. CDR1 and CDR2 (germline): SEHNR, FQNEAQ (reference sequence). The CDR3 spans 13 residues. DNA of the CDR3: TGTGCCAGCACCGAGAGGGCCTACAATGAGCAGTTCTTC. This codes for CASTERAYNEQFF. The full variable domain, rest sourced from reference TRBV7-9 and TRBJ2-1, is DTGVSQNPRHKITKRGQNVTFRCDPISEHNRLYWYRQTLGQGPEFLTYFQNEAQLEKSRLLSDRFSAERPKGSFSTLEIQRTEQGDSAMYLCASTERAYNEQFFGPGTRLTVL.

The gene calls are TRBV5-6 and TRBJ2-7; D unresolved. V was pared by 1 base and J by 2 bases, with 4 bases between. Germline values: CDR1 SGHDT, CDR2 YYEEEE. This CDR3 spans 12 amino acids. The CDR3, as DNA: TGTGCCAGCAGCTTGTCTGCCTACGAGCAGTACTTC. Translating gives CASSLSAYEQYF.

The V gene is TRBV30, the J gene TRBJ1-4, with 7 bases identical to TRBD1. Germline CDR1 and CDR2: GTSNPN and SVGIG (reference sequence). The CDR3 has 11 residues. The DNA of the CDR3 is TGTGGGTCCGGGACAGATGAAAAACTGTTTTTT. This codes for CGSGTDEKLFF.

This clone was observed a handful of times. The CDR3 DNA reads as TGTGCCAGCAGTGAAAGGGCCGGCTATGGCTACACCTTC. Protein sequence: CASSERAGYGYTF. V is TRBV25-1 and J is TRBJ1-2; unclear D gene. V was shortened by 2 bases and J by 4 bases, with 8 bases between the two germline ends. The CDR3 runs 13 residues. CDR1 MGHDK and CDR2 SYGVNS come from the germline V gene.

The rearrangement uses TRBV30 and TRBJ2-1, with 8 bases that match TRBD1. The germline CDR1 and CDR2 sequences are GTSNPN and SVGIG (reference sequence). The V and J ends lost 5 bases and 7 bases, in that order; junction bases with no gene match: 16. The CDR3 runs to 16 residues. This CDR3 is CAWRGTGRYRGNEQFF. For the CDR3, the DNA is TGTGCCTGGCGAGGGACAGGAAGATACAGAGGGAATGAGCAGTTCTTC.

V usage is TRBV10-3 and J usage is TRBJ2-1, with TRBD2 as a possible D gene (6 bases). CDR1 and CDR2 (germline): ENHRY, SYGVKD. V was pared by 4 bases and J by 6 bases, with 19 bases between. The CDR3 is 16 amino acids. For the CDR3, the DNA is TGTGCCATCAGTGGCGGGGCCGAACGAAAACCCAATGAGCAGTTCTTC. Protein product: CAISGGAERKPNEQFF.

The chain combines TRBV30 with TRBJ1-4; 7 positions match TRBD1. V lost 5 bases and J lost 2; bases outside the gene matches: 5. Germline V gives CDR1 GTSNPN, CDR2 SVGIG (reference sequence). The CDR3 is 14 amino acids. CDR3 nucleotides: TGTGCCTGGGGCAGGGGGTCCACTAATGAAAAACTGTTTTTT. Protein product: CAWGRGSTNEKLFF.

This chain connects TRBV6-5 to TRBJ1-5; TRBD1 aligns across 11 bases. This CDR3 region has 13 residues. CDR1 is MNHEY, CDR2 SVGAGI, per germline. V dropped 6 bases and J dropped 7; count of bases not matched to a gene: 2. CDR3 DNA sequence: TGTGCCAGCAGGGGACAGGGGGACCAGCCCCAGCATTTT. This sequence encodes CASRGQGDQPQHF.

This chain uses TRBV18 with TRBJ2-4; D possibly corresponds to TRBD1 (6 bases). Trimming removed 0 bases at V and 4 bases at J, with 10 bases between. Germline CDR1 is KGHSH and CDR2 is LQKENI. This CDR3 has 15 residues. The chain's CDR3 is CASSPPGQIKNIQYF. The CDR3 DNA sequence: TGTGCCAGCTCACCACCCGGACAGATAAAAAACATTCAGTACTTC.

Written as DNA, the CDR3 is TGTGCCAGCAGCAATCGGGACAGGGGCTGGCCCACCTACGAGCAGTACTTC. Residues: CASSNRDRGWPTYEQYF. The chain uses TRBV28 and TRBJ2-7, with 10 bases aligning to TRBD1. V lost 6 bases and J lost 2; bases outside the gene matches: 13. The CDR3 spans 17 residues. CDR1 and CDR2 (germline): MDHEN, SYDVKM.